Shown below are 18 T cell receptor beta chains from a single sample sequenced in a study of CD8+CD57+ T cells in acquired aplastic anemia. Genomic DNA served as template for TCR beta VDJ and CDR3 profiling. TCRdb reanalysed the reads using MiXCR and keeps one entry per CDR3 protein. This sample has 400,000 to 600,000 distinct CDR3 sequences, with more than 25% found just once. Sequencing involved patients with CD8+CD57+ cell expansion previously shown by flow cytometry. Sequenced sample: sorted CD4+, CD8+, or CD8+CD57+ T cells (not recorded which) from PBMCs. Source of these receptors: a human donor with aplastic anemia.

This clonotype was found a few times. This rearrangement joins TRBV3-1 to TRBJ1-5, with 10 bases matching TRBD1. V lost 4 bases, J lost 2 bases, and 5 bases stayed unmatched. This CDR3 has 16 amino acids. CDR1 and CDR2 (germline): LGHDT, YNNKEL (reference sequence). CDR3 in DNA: TGTGCCAGCAGCCGTGCCGGGACAGGGGGCAATCAGCCCCAGCATTTT. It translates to CASSRAGTGGNQPQHF.

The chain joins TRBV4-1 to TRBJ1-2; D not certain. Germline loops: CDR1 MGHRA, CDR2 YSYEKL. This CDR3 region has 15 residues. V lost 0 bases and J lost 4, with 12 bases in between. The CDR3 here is CASSQDSEVPYGYTF. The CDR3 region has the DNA TGCGCCAGCAGCCAAGATTCGGAGGTCCCCTATGGCTACACCTTC.

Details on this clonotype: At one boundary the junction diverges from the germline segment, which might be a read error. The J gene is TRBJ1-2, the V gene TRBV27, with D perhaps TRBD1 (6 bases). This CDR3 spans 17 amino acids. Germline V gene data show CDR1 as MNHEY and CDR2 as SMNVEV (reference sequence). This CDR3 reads CASTRLDGTHHNYGYAF. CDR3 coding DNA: TGTGCCAGCACGCGTCTCGACGGGACACACCATAACTATGGCTACGCCTTC.

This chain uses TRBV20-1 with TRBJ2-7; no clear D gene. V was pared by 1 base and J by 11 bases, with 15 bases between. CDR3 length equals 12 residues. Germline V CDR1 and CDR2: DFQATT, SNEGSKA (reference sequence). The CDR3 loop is CSARVQNYVEYF. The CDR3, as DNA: TGCAGTGCTAGAGTCCAAAACTACGTTGAGTACTTC.

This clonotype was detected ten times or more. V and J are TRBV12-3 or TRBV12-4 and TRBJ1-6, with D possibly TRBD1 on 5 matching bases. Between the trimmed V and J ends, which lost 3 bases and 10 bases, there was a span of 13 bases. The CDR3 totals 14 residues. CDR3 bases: TGTGCCAGCAGTTTGGGGGGTGCGGTGTCACCCCTCCACTTT. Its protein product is CASSLGGAVSPLHF.

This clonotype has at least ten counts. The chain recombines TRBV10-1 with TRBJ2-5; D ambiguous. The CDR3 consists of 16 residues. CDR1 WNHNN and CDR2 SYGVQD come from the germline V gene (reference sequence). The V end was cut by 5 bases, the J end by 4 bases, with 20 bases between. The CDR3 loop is CASSPHLPGAGETQYF. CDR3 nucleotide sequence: TGCGCCAGCAGTCCACATCTTCCAGGAGCTGGAGAGACCCAGTACTTC.

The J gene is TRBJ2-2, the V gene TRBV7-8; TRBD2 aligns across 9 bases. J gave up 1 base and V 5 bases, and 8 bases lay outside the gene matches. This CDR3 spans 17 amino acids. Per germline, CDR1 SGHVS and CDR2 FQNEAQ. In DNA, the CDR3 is TGTGCCAGCAGCCAATGGATAGCGGGGGTGAACACCGGGGAGCTGTTTTTT. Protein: CASSQWIAGVNTGELFF. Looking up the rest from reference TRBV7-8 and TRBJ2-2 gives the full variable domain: GAGVSQSPRYKVAKRGQDVALRCDPISGHVSLFWYQQALGQGPEFLTYFQNEAQLDKSGLPSDRFFAERPEGSVSTLKIQRTQQEDSAVYLCASSQWIAGVNTGELFFGEGSRLTVL.

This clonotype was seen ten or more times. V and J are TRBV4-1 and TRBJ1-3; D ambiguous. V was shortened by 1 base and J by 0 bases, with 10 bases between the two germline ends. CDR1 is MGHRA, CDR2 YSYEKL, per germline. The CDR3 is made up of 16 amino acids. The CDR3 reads CASSQGTGNSGNTIYF. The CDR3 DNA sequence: TGCGCCAGCAGCCAAGGTACGGGGAACTCTGGAAACACCATATATTTT.

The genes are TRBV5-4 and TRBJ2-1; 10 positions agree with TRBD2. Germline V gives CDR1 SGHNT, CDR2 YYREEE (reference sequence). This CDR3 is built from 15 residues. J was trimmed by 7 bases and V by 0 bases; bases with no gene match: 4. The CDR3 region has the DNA TGTGCCAGCAGCTTGGAAGCGGGAGGGCCGAATGAGCAGTTCTTC. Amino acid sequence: CASSLEAGGPNEQFF.

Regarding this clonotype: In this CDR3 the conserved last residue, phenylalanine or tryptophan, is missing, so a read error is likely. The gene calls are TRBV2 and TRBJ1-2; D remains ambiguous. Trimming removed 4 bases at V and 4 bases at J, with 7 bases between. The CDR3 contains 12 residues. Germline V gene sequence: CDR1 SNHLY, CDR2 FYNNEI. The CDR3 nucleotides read TGTGCCAGCAGTGGCAGAGTCTATGGCTACACCCTC. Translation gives CASSGRVYGYTL.

The CDR3 protein is CASSRQDQETQYF. CDR3 nucleotides: TGTGCCAGCTCCAGACAGGACCAAGAGACCCAGTACTTC. The rearrangement joins TRBV25-1 to TRBJ2-5, with a tentative D call TRBD1 (6 bases). CDR1 and CDR2 (germline): MGHDK, SYGVNS. The CDR3 is 13 residues long. The V and J ends lost 8 bases and 0 bases respectively, with 10 bases between them.

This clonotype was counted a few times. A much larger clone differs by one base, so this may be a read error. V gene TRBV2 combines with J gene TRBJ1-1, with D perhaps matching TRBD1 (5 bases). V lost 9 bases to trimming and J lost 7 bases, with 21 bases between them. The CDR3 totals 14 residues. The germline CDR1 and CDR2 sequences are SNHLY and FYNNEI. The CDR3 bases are TGTGCCAGAAGGACAACGGCCGCCCAAGATGAAGCTTTCTTT. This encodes CARRTTAAQDEAFF. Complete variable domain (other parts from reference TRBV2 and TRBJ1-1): EPEVTQTPSHQVTQMGQEVILRCVPISNHLYFYWYRQILGQKVEFLVSFYNNEISEKSEIFDDQFSVERPDGSNFTLKIRSTKLEDSAMYFCARRTTAAQDEAFFGQGTRLTVV.

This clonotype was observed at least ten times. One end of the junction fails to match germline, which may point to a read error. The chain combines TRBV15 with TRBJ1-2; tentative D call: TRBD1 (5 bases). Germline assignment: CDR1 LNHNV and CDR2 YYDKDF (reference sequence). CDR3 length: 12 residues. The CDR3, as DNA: TGTGCCACCAGCACCGATCCGGGACGGTACTCCTTC. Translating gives CATSTDPGRYSF.

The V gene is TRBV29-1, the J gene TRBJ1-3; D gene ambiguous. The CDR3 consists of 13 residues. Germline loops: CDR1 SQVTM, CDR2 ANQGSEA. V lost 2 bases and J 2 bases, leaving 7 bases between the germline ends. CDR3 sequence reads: CSVERDTGNTIYF. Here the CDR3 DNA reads TGCAGCGTTGAACGAGATACTGGAAACACCATATATTTT. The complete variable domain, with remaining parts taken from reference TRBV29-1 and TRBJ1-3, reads SAVISQKPSRDICQRGTSLTIQCQVDSQVTMMFWYRQQPGQSLTLIATANQGSEATYESGFVIDKFPISRPNLTFSTLTVSNMSPEDSSIYLCSVERDTGNTIYFGEGSWLTVV.

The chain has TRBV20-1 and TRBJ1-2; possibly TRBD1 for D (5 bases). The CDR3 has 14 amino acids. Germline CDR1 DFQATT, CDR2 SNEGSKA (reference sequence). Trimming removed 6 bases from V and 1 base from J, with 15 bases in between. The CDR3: CSAPSQRGNYGYTF. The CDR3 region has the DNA TGCAGTGCCCCCAGCCAAAGGGGTAACTATGGCTACACCTTC.

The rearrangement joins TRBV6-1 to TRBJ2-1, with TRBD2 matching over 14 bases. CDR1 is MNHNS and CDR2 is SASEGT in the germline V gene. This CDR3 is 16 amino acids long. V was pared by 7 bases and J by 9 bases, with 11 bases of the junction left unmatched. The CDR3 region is CASTGLAGGPTGEQFF. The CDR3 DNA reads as TGTGCCAGCACCGGACTAGCGGGGGGACCCACTGGTGAGCAGTTCTTC.

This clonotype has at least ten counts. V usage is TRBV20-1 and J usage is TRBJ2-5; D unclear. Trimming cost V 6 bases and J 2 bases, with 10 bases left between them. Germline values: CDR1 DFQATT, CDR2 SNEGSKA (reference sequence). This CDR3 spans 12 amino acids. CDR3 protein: CSAPISQETQYF. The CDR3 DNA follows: TGCAGTGCCCCGATCAGTCAAGAGACCCAGTACTTC.

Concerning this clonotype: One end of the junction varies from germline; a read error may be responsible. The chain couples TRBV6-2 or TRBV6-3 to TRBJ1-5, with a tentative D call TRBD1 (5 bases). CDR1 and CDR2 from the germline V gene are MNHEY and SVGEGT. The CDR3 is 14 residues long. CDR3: CPSSSGTSNQPQHF. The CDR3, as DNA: TGTCCCAGCAGTTCCGGGACGTCCAATCAGCCCCAGCATTTT.